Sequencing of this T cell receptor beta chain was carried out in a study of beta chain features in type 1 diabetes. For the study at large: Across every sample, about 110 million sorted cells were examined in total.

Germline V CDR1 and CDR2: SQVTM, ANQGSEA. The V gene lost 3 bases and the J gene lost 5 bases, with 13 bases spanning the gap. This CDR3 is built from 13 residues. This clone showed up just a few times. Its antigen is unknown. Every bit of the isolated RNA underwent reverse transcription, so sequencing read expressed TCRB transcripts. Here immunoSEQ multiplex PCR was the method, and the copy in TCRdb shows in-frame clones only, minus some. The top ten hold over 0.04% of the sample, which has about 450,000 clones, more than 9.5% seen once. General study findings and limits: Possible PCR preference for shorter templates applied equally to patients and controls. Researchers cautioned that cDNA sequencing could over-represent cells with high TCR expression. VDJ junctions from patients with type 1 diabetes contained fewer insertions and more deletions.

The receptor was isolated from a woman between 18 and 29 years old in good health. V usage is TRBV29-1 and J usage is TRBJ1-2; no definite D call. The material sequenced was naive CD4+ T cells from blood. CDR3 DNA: TGCAGCGTTGATGTATTAGGGAGTTATGGCTACACCTTC. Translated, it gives CSVDVLGSYGYTF.